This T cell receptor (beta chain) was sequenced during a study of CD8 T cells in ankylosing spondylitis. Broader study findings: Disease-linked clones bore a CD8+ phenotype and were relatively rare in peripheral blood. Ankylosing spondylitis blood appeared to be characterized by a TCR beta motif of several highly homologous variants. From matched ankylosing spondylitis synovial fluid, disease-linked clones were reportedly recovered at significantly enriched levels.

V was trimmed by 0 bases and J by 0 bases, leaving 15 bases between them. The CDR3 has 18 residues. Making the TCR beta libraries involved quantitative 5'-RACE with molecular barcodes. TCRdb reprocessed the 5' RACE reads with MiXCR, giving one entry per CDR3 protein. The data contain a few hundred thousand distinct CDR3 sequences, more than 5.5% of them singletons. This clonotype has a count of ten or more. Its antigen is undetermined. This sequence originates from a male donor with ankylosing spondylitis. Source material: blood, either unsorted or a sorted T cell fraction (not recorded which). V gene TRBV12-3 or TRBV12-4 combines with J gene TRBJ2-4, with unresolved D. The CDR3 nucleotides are TGTGCCAGCAGTTTAGCCCCTCCGAAAACGGTAGCCAAAAACATTCAGTACTTC. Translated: CASSLAPPKTVAKNIQYF.